One TCR beta chain is described in this entry. Germline CDR1 and CDR2: SGHAT and FQNNGV. Trimming took off 2 bases at V and 8 bases at J, with 7 bases between the two ends. The CDR3 covers 12 residues. Relapse after autologous stem cell transplantation occurred in every patient, and brentuximab vedotin exposure varied. The data stem from a study of PD-1 blockade in classical Hodgkin lymphoma. Method: immunoSEQ multiplex PCR; TCRdb's copy keeps in-frame clones and lacks some. Among 40,000 to 60,000 clones listed, around 67% were seen once. Sequences were derived from peripheral blood mononuclear cells (PBMCs), sampled before the second cycle of nivolumab. This sequence originates from a human donor with classical Hodgkin lymphoma. This sequence joins TRBV11-2 and TRBJ2-1; D gene uncertain. CDR3 in DNA: TGTGCCAGCAGCTTAATGTGGGATGAGCAGTTCTTC. This sequence encodes CASSLMWDEQFF.